Shown below are 2 T cell receptor beta chains from a single sample sequenced in a study of blood T cell repertoires in COVID-19. Sequenced by immunoSEQ multiplex PCR; TCRdb stores in-frame clones only, minus some. Of some 370,000 clones in the sample, more than 70% were seen once. The specimen was peripheral blood. The source is a woman aged 25 to 39 with COVID-19, enrolled during active disease.

A word on this clone: The sample carries other DNA sequences with the same CDR3. The V call is TRBV24-1, the J call TRBJ2-3; 9 nucleotides align to TRBD1. Germline assignment: CDR1 KGHDR and CDR2 SFDVKD. After removal of 9 bases from V and 6 bases from J, the junction contained 3 bases not matched to a gene. The CDR3 runs to 12 residues. CDR3 in DNA: TGTGCCACCGGACAGGGGACTGATACGCAGTATTTT. This encodes CATGQGTDTQYF.

This clone was found a few times. The chain is built from TRBV10-3 and TRBJ2-7; D remains ambiguous. The germline gives CDR1 ENHRY, CDR2 SYGVKD. The CDR3 has 14 residues. V gave up 4 bases and J gave up 0 bases, with 10 bases separating them. CDR3 sequence: CAISGHQSSYEQYF. CDR3 nucleotides: TGTGCCATCAGTGGACATCAGAGCTCCTACGAGCAGTACTTC.